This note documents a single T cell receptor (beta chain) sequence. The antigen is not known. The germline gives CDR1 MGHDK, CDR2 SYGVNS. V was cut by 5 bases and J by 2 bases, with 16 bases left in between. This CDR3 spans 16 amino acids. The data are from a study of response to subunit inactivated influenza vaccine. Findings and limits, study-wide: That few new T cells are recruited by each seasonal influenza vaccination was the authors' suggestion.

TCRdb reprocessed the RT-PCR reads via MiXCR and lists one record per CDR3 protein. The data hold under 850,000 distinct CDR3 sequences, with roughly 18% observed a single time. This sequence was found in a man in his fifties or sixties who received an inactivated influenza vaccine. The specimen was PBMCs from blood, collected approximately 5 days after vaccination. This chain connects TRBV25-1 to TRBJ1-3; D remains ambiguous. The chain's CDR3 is CASSLEGGRAGNTIYF. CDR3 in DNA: TGTGCCAGCAGTCTAGAAGGCGGGAGAGCTGGAAACACCATATATTTT.